The 15 T cell receptor beta chains below were found in one sample sequenced in a study of T cell repertoires in cytomegalovirus infection. Via MiXCR, TCRdb re-called the reads, giving one row per CDR3 protein. This repertoire shows 740,000 or so distinct CDR3 sequences, 35% to 45% found once; its top ten account for around 2.6%. Sequenced: PBMCs. The receptors derive from a human donor in good health (CMV status not recorded). Some clones in this sample may be carry-over from other donors' samples.

The table lists this clonotype with a few counts. The chain combines TRBV7-8 with TRBJ2-1, with D uncertain. The germline V gene has CDR1 SGHVS and CDR2 FQNEAQ. V was trimmed by 4 bases and J by 9 bases, leaving 22 bases between them. This CDR3 has 16 residues. CDR3 sequence (DNA): TGTGCCAGCAGCTCTAGGTCAGGACGGTTGTTGGGTGAGCAGTTCTTC. Residues: CASSSRSGRLLGEQFF.

CDR3 sequence: CASSLTSRRTDTQYF. CDR3 nucleotide sequence: TGTGCCAGCAGCCTGACTAGCAGACGCACAGATACGCAGTATTTT. V gene TRBV7-9 combines with J gene TRBJ2-3; TRBD2 matches at 7 bases. The V gene's germline CDR1 is SEHNR and CDR2 FQNEAQ (reference sequence). This CDR3 is 15 amino acids long. The V gene end was trimmed by 5 bases and the J gene end by 1 base; junction bases not matched to a gene: 6. Based on the CDR3 plus reference TRBV7-9 and TRBJ2-3, the full variable domain is DTGVSQNPRHKITKRGQNVTFRCDPISEHNRLYWYRQTLGQGPEFLTYFQNEAQLEKSRLLSDRFSAERPKGSFSTLEIQRTEQGDSAMYLCASSLTSRRTDTQYFGPGTRLTVL.

In its sample, this clonotype was seen a few times. The chain couples TRBV4-1 to TRBJ1-5; D is perhaps TRBD1 (6 bases). Germline assignment: CDR1 MGHRA and CDR2 YSYEKL. The germline V and J ends were trimmed by 4 bases and 2 bases, with 18 bases remaining between them. CDR3 length: 17 residues. This CDR3 is CASSPLRTGLGNQPQHF. For the CDR3, the DNA is TGCGCCAGCAGCCCCCTTAGAACAGGGTTGGGCAATCAGCCCCAGCATTTT.

The CDR3 region is CASSPPSDSLYGYTF. CDR3 in DNA: TGTGCCAGCAGTCCTCCCTCGGACAGCTTGTATGGCTACACCTTC. The V and J genes are TRBV7-9 and TRBJ1-2; D might be TRBD1 (6 bases). V was clipped by 6 bases and J by 5 bases, with 19 bases between them. The CDR3 is made up of 15 amino acids. From germline, CDR1 is SEHNR and CDR2 FQNEAQ (reference sequence).

This clonotype has a count of ten or more. The rearrangement links TRBV7-8 to TRBJ2-5; 7 bases map to TRBD2. CDR3 length equals 16 residues. The J segment lost 5 bases and the V segment lost 7 bases, leaving 16 bases of the junction unmatched. From germline, CDR1 is SGHVS and CDR2 FQNEAQ. CDR3 loop: CASTPMGGQGGETQYF. The DNA for the CDR3 is TGTGCCAGCACACCGATGGGTGGCCAGGGAGGGGAGACCCAGTACTTC.

This clonotype has only one observation. This rearrangement joins TRBV5-5 to TRBJ2-7, with a tentative D call TRBD1 (6 bases). Germline V lookup: CDR1 SGHKS, CDR2 YYEKEE (reference sequence). The CDR3 contains 13 residues. V gave up 4 bases and J gave up 6 bases, with 14 bases separating them. In DNA form, the CDR3 reads TGTGCCAGCAGCCCCCACACAGGGATCGAGCAGTACTTC. Amino acids: CASSPHTGIEQYF.

This clonotype was seen a few times. V and J are TRBV28 and TRBJ2-1; D may be TRBD1 (6 bases). The CDR3 has 14 residues. Trimming shortened V by 3 bases and J by 4 bases, and 10 bases separated the two germline ends. In germline, CDR1 is MDHEN, CDR2 SYDVKM. CDR3 region: CASSLIGTYNEQFF. The CDR3 coding sequence is TGTGCCAGCAGTTTGATCGGGACATACAATGAGCAGTTCTTC.

Points on this clonotype: This may be a read error: a much more frequent sequence differs by one nucleotide. The V and J genes are TRBV3-1 and TRBJ2-5; D may be TRBD2 (5 bases). V gave up 0 bases and J gave up 4 bases, with 9 bases separating them. The CDR3 has 14 residues. Looked up from germline, CDR1 is LGHDT and CDR2 is YNNKEL (reference sequence). The CDR3 nucleotides read TGTGCCAGCAGCCAAGATTTGGGGAGAGAGACCCAGTACTTC. As protein: CASSQDLGRETQYF.

The chain is built from TRBV7-9 and TRBJ2-7; 8 bases match TRBD1. Germline trimming cut 1 base from V and 9 bases from J; bases unmatched to any gene: 14. From germline, CDR1 is SEHNR and CDR2 FQNEAQ (reference sequence). The CDR3 totals 16 residues. For the CDR3, the DNA is TGTGCCAGCAGCTTAGTTCGATCAGGGGGCGAAACCTCGCAGTACTTC. This codes for CASSLVRSGGETSQYF.

This clonotype was seen only a few times. The CDR3 loop is CASSRQGTNQPQHF. CDR3 in DNA: TGTGCCAGCAGTCGACAGGGAACTAATCAGCCCCAGCATTTT. The gene calls are TRBV2 and TRBJ1-5, with 7 bases identical to TRBD1. J gave up 4 bases and V 5 bases, and 5 bases lay outside the gene matches. CDR3 length: 14 amino acids. Germline V gene data show CDR1 as SNHLY and CDR2 as FYNNEI.

There are many counts of this clonotype. The chain has TRBV12-3 or TRBV12-4 and TRBJ2-7; D not certain. The V and J ends lost 0 bases and 10 bases respectively, with 16 bases between them. The CDR3 spans 14 residues. CDR3 protein: CASSLAPNRPGQYF. CDR3 coding DNA: TGTGCCAGCAGTTTAGCGCCAAACAGACCGGGCCAGTACTTC.

In the case of this clonotype: This may arise from a read error, as a much more abundant clone is one base away. The chain uses TRBV7-2 and TRBJ2-7; D is possibly TRBD1 (6 bases). The germline V gene encodes CDR1 SGHTA and CDR2 FQGNSA. The CDR3 extends over 16 amino acids. In DNA, the CDR3 is TGTGACAGCAGCTCCCCACGGGACACTACCTCCTACGAGCAGTACTTC. Its translation: CDSSSPRDTTSYEQYF.

This clonotype was observed many times. V gene TRBV7-9 combines with J gene TRBJ2-6, with D unclear. V lost 5 bases and J lost 11, with 10 bases in between. The CDR3 length is 12 residues. The germline V gene has CDR1 SEHNR and CDR2 FQNEAQ (reference sequence). For the CDR3, the DNA is TGTGCCAGCAGCCCACTTGGGGACGTCCTGACTTTC. Protein sequence: CASSPLGDVLTF.

This clonotype was picked up one time. Just one base apart from a much larger clone, this may be a read error. V usage is TRBV7-8 and J usage is TRBJ1-1; TRBD1 is a possible D gene (5 bases). The CDR3 length is 14 residues. Germline-derived CDR1 and CDR2 are SGHVS and FQNEAQ. CDR3 residues: CASTLDGGNTESFF. CDR3 DNA sequence: TGTGCCAGCACTTTAGACGGGGGGAACACTGAATCTTTCTTT.

The genes are TRBV12-3 or TRBV12-4 and TRBJ2-5; D tentatively fits TRBD1 or TRBD2 (5 bases each). CDR3 size: 14 residues. The ends were cut back, 4 bases at V and 5 bases at J, with 14 bases in the middle. DNA of the CDR3: TGTGCCAGCAGTTCCCTTTCAGGGAGCGAGACCCAGTACTTC. It is translated as CASSSLSGSETQYF.